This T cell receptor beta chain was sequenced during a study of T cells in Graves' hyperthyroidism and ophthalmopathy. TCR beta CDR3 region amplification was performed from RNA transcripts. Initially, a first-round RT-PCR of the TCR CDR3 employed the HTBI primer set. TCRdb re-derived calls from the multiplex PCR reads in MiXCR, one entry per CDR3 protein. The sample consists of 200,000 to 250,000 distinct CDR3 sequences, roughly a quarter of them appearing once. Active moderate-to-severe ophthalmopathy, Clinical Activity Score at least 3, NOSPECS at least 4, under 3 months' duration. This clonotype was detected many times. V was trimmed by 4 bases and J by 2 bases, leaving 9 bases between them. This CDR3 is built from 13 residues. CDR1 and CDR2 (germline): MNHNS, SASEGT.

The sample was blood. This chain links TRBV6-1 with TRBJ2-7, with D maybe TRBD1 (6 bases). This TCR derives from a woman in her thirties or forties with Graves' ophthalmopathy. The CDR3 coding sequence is TGTGCCAGCAGTGGGACAGAAACCTACGAGCAGTACTTC. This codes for CASSGTETYEQYF.